Each of the 17 T cell receptor beta chains below was sequenced from the same sample in a study of blood T cell repertoires in COVID-19. TCRdb's copy holds only in-frame clones and misses some; the assay was immunoSEQ multiplex PCR. The sample has more than 200,000 clones; approximately 80% are singletons. Material: peripheral blood. These TCRs come from a woman of 80 years or more with acute or convalescent COVID-19.

The chain recombines TRBV19 with TRBJ2-3; D is possibly TRBD2 (5 bases). V dropped 2 bases and J dropped 0 bases, with 18 bases sitting between them. CDR1 LNHDA and CDR2 SQIVND come from the germline V gene (reference sequence). The CDR3 runs to 18 residues. The CDR3 sequence: CASSIFGIYATSTDTQYF. The CDR3 DNA sequence: TGTGCCAGTAGTATATTCGGGATATACGCAACTAGCACAGATACGCAGTATTTT. Using reference TRBV19 and TRBJ2-3 for the parts outside the CDR3, the full variable domain is DGGITQSPKYLFRKEGQNVTLSCEQNLNHDAMYWYRQDPGQGLRLIYYSQIVNDFQKGDIAEGYSVSREKKESFPLTVTSAQKNPTAFYLCASSIFGIYATSTDTQYFGPGTRLTVL.

The chain recombines TRBV25-1 with TRBJ1-2, with a possible D match to TRBD1 (6 bases). Germline V gene data show CDR1 as MGHDK and CDR2 as SYGVNS. Trimming shortened V by 1 base and J by 8 bases, and 14 bases separated the two germline ends. The CDR3 length is 14 residues. The DNA of the CDR3 is TGTGCCAGCAGTGAATCCCTGGGGGCGCGAGGCTACACCTTC. This encodes CASSESLGARGYTF.

This clone was seen just once. The chain links TRBV11-3 to TRBJ2-1; possible D gene TRBD2, 5 bases. Trimming stripped 1 base from V and 6 bases from J, with 7 bases between. Germline V gene data show CDR1 as SGHNT and CDR2 as YENEEA. This CDR3 has 13 amino acids. The CDR3 DNA is TGTGCCAGCAGCTTAGGGCGGGTCAATGAGCAGTTCTTC. Translating it yields CASSLGRVNEQFF.

The CDR3 DNA sequence: TGTGCCAGCAGCCTGGGACAGGGGGCGCGCTACGAGCAGTACTTC. Its protein product is CASSLGQGARYEQYF. The chain employs TRBV7-2 and TRBJ2-7; 12 positions match TRBD1. The length of the CDR3 is 15 residues. J lost 3 bases, V lost 5 bases, and 5 bases had no gene match. Germline V lookup: CDR1 SGHTA, CDR2 FQGNSA. Variable domain in full (rest from reference TRBV7-2 and TRBJ2-7): GAGVSQSPSNKVTEKGKDVELRCDPISGHTALYWYRQSLGQGLEFLIYFQGNSAPDKSGLPSDRFSAERTGGSVSTLTIQRTQQEDSAVYLCASSLGQGARYEQYFGPGTRLTVT.

This clone has only one observation. The genes are TRBV9 and TRBJ2-7; 9 nucleotides match TRBD1. J was trimmed by 3 bases and V by 0 bases; bases with no gene match: 4. Per the germline V gene, CDR1 is SGDLS and CDR2 is YYNGEE. This CDR3 contains 15 residues. CDR3 loop: CASSVGQGVNYEQYF. DNA of the CDR3: TGTGCCAGCAGCGTAGGACAGGGGGTTAACTACGAGCAGTACTTC.

This chain links TRBV7-6 with TRBJ2-7; no firm D call. V was shortened by 1 base and J by 6 bases, with 10 bases between the two germline ends. The CDR3 has 13 amino acids. Germline V CDR1 and CDR2: SGHVS, FNYEAQ. The CDR3 DNA reads TGTGCCAGCAGCTTAGAACAAAAGCGCGAGCAGTACTTC. It encodes CASSLEQKREQYF.

J is TRBJ2-5 and V is TRBV7-2, with a weak D call TRBD1 (6 bases). This CDR3 comprises 14 residues. V was cut by 4 bases and J by 4 bases, with 13 bases left in between. Germline loops: CDR1 SGHTA, CDR2 FQGNSA. The CDR3 bases are TGTGCCAGCAGCTCCCCGCCCAGGGGAGAGACCCAGTACTTC. The encoded protein is CASSSPPRGETQYF.

The chain combines TRBV18 with TRBJ1-2; a possible D gene is TRBD1 (6 bases). This CDR3 has 14 amino acids. Between the trimmed V and J ends, which lost 6 bases and 0 bases, there was a span of 11 bases. CDR1 and CDR2 from the germline V gene are KGHSH and LQKENI. The CDR3 reads CASSVDSSNYGYTF. In nucleotides, the CDR3 is TGTGCCAGCTCCGTGGACAGCTCTAACTATGGCTACACCTTC.

This clone was counted only a few times. This chain joins TRBV6-2 or TRBV6-3 and TRBJ1-1; perhaps TRBD1 as D (6 bases). Germline assignment: CDR1 MNHEY and CDR2 SVGEGT. Trimming shortened V by 4 bases and J by 13 bases, and 19 bases separated the two germline ends. The CDR3 is 13 residues long. The CDR3 reads CASSLLVYRVGFF. In DNA, the CDR3 is TGTGCCAGCAGTTTACTCGTATACAGGGTTGGTTTCTTT.

This clone was detected once. V and J are TRBV19 and TRBJ2-7; D might be TRBD2 (6 bases). Germline CDR1 and CDR2: LNHDA and SQIVND (reference sequence). The CDR3 has 15 amino acids. The V gene lost 3 bases and the J gene lost 0 bases, with 12 bases spanning the gap. The CDR3 coding sequence is TGTGCCAGTAGTATGTTGGAGGGAGGCTCCTACGAGCAGTACTTC. Translated: CASSMLEGGSYEQYF.

This clone was detected only once. The rearrangement links TRBV19 to TRBJ2-5; TRBD2 agrees at 10 bases. V lost 4 bases to trimming and J lost 5 bases; unmatched junction nucleotides: 13. The CDR3 loop spans 17 amino acids. The germline CDR1 and CDR2 sequences are LNHDA and SQIVND (reference sequence). CDR3 bases: TGTGCCAGTAGTAGGGTCGGGCGGACTAGCGGTCGGGAGACCCAGTACTTC. The encoded protein is CASSRVGRTSGRETQYF.

The chain recombines TRBV6-5 with TRBJ1-2, with 9 positions matching TRBD1. Trimming took 6 bases from V and 4 from J; bases not matched to a gene: 6. Germline CDR1 reads MNHEY; CDR2 reads SVGAGI. The CDR3 runs 14 residues. This CDR3 reads CASRTTGGGYGYTF. In DNA, the CDR3 is TGTGCCAGCAGAACGACAGGGGGGGGCTATGGCTACACCTTC.

CDR3 residues: CASSFPLHSGELFF. The CDR3 DNA sequence: TGTGCCAGCAGCTTCCCACTGCATTCCGGGGAGCTGTTTTTT. The chain couples TRBV7-3 to TRBJ2-2, with D uncertain. The CDR3 is 14 amino acids. Germline-derived CDR1 and CDR2 are SGHTA and FQGTGA. Trimming removed 3 bases at V and 6 bases at J, with 11 bases between.

The chain has TRBV15 and TRBJ1-2, with 9 bases matching TRBD1. Looked up from germline, CDR1 is LNHNV and CDR2 is YYDKDF (reference sequence). With V trimmed by 1 base and J by 8 bases, 2 bases remained unmatched. The CDR3 covers 13 residues. The CDR3: CATSRGTGAGYTF. For the CDR3, the DNA is TGTGCCACCAGCAGAGGGACAGGGGCCGGCTACACCTTC. Variable domain in full (rest from reference TRBV15 and TRBJ1-2): DAMVIQNPRYQVTQFGKPVTLSCSQTLNHNVMYWYQQKSSQAPKLLFHYYDKDFNNEADTPDNFQSRRPNTSFCFLDIRSPGLGDTAMYLCATSRGTGAGYTFGSGTRLTVV.

The V gene is TRBV19, the J gene TRBJ1-6; D gene uncertain. Germline V gene data show CDR1 as LNHDA and CDR2 as SQIVND (reference sequence). The CDR3 sequence is 13 residues long. V lost 1 base and J 7 bases, leaving 5 bases between the germline ends. CDR3 residues: CASSIGSNSPLHF. The CDR3 DNA reads as TGTGCCAGTAGTATAGGTTCAAATTCACCCCTCCACTTT.

The chain links TRBV7-2 to TRBJ2-4; 8 bases line up with TRBD1. V trimming: 5 bases; J trimming: 7 bases; junction bases outside the gene matches: 7. Germline CDR1 SGHTA, CDR2 FQGNSA. The CDR3 sequence is 14 residues long. CDR3 coding DNA: TGTGCCAGCAGCCCGGGGACAGGTTTTAACATTCAGTACTTC. The encoded protein is CASSPGTGFNIQYF. Full variable domain (remainder filled in from reference TRBV7-2 and TRBJ2-4): GAGVSQSPSNKVTEKGKDVELRCDPISGHTALYWYRQSLGQGLEFLIYFQGNSAPDKSGLPSDRFSAERTGGSVSTLTIQRTQQEDSAVYLCASSPGTGFNIQYFGAGTRLSVL.

This clone was counted a few times. The V and J genes are TRBV7-3 and TRBJ2-5; D is perhaps TRBD2 (7 bases). Germline CDR1 and CDR2: SGHTA and FQGTGA. The CDR3 covers 13 residues. V lost 5 bases and J lost 3, with 10 bases in between. In nucleotides, the CDR3 is TGTGCCAGCAGCCGAGGGGGGGAAGAGACCCAGTACTTC. It encodes CASSRGGEETQYF.